The rows below give T cell receptor beta chains drawn from one sample of a study of blood T cells in healthy people across ages. TCRdb ran MiXCR on the 5' RACE reads and lists one entry per CDR3 protein. The sample records about 730,000 distinct CDR3 sequences, roughly 43% being singletons. Sample: blood. Receptors were obtained from a woman in her fifties or sixties in good health. The CDR3 runs from the conserved cysteine through the conserved F or W. D genes are given only for firm matches. The listing skips clone size in some rows; elsewhere it reads once, few, many or a size class.

j_call d_call v_call clone_size cdr3_nt cdr3_aa
TRBJ2-7 TRBD2 TRBV29-1 NA TGCAGCGTTGGAGCGGGAGGCGATACCGAGCAGTACTTC CSVGAGGDTEQYF
TRBJ2-3 NA TRBV11-2 few TGTGCCAGCAGCCCCGGGACTGGAGGGTCAGATACGCAGTATTTT CASSPGTGGSDTQYF
TRBJ2-1 NA TRBV7-3 NA TGTGCCAGCAGCCTGCTTGGGGGGCAGTCCTACAATGAGCAGTTCTTC CASSLLGGQSYNEQFF
TRBJ2-7 TRBD1 TRBV12-3/TRBV12-4 few TGTGCCAGCAGTACACGACAGGGGGCCTTCTACGAGCAGTACTTC CASSTRQGAFYEQYF
TRBJ1-1 NA TRBV6-6 NA TGTGCCAGCAGAAATCCAGGTGGGGACTTTAATGAAGCTTTCTTT CASRNPGGDFNEAFF
TRBJ2-1 NA TRBV12-5 few TGTGCTAGTGGTTCTACCCCCGGGGTGGGACGGGAGCAGTTCTTC CASGSTPGVGREQFF
TRBJ1-3 NA TRBV4-2 NA TGTGCCAGCAGCCAGGCCTTCCCGGGACAAGGAAACACCATATATTTT CASSQAFPGQGNTIYF
TRBJ2-1 TRBD2 TRBV27 NA TGTGCCAGCAGTTTATCCCGGGGGGAGGCGTCCAATGAGCAGTTCTTC CASSLSRGEASNEQFF
TRBJ2-7 NA TRBV7-2 NA TGTGCCAGCAGCTTAGAACCGGGAGCCTACGAGCAGTACTTC CASSLEPGAYEQYF
TRBJ2-1 NA TRBV29-1 many TGCAGCGTTGGAGGGGGGCCTGAGGATGAGCAGTTCTTC CSVGGGPEDEQFF
TRBJ2-1 TRBD2 TRBV27 few TGTGCCAGCAGTTTCACGGGACTAGCGGGAGGGGAAGAGCAGTTCTTC CASSFTGLAGGEEQFF
TRBJ2-5 TRBD2 TRBV20-1 few TGCAGTGCTAGTTTAGCGGGGGGGCTGGAGACCCAGTACTTC CSASLAGGLETQYF
TRBJ2-4 TRBD2 TRBV12-3/TRBV12-4 NA TGTGCCAGCAGCCTAGCGGCGGCCAAAAACATTCAGTACTTC CASSLAAAKNIQYF
TRBJ2-7 NA TRBV28 NA TGTGCCAGCAGTTCGCCGACAGGGCGGGACTCCTACGAGCAGTACTTC CASSSPTGRDSYEQYF
TRBJ1-5 NA TRBV20-1 NA TGCAGTGCTAACCCTAGGGGCAATCAGCCCCAGCATTTT CSANPRGNQPQHF
TRBJ1-5 NA TRBV20-1 once TGCAGTGCTAGCGGGGGCAGGGAACATCAGCCCCAGCATTTT CSASGGREHQPQHF
TRBJ1-2 TRBD1 TRBV29-1 NA TGCAGCGCCACAGGGGACGTCTATGGCTACACCTTC CSATGDVYGYTF
TRBJ2-7 NA TRBV7-8 NA TGTGCCAGCAGCTTAGATGTGGGCGGATACGAGCAGTACTTC CASSLDVGGYEQYF
TRBJ1-1 NA TRBV6-2/TRBV6-3 NA TGTGCCAGCAGTGACTCGGGCGGGACTGAAGCTTTCTTT CASSDSGGTEAFF
TRBJ2-1 NA TRBV27 few TGTGCCAGCAGTTTCTCGGTTACACTTGATGAGCAGTTCTTC CASSFSVTLDEQFF
TRBJ2-7 NA TRBV3-1 once TGTGCCAGCAGCCAAGATCTCCGCTCCGGCGGCGAGCAGTACTTC CASSQDLRSGGEQYF
TRBJ1-5 NA TRBV10-3 few TGTGCCATCAGTGAAGCGGGCAGGGGTACCAATCAGCCCCAGCATTTT CAISEAGRGTNQPQHF
TRBJ1-1 TRBD1 TRBV6-5 NA TGTGCCAGCAAAGGACAGGGGAGGTACACTGAAGCTTTCTTT CASKGQGRYTEAFF
TRBJ2-7 NA TRBV12-3/TRBV12-4 few TGTGCCAGCAGTTTAGATGGGGGGCCTGTGTTCGAGCAGTACTTC CASSLDGGPVFEQYF
TRBJ2-3 TRBD2 TRBV20-1 NA TGCAGTGCTACTGCGGGGGCTAGCGGGAAAGGAGATACGCAGTATTTT CSATAGASGKGDTQYF
TRBJ2-3 TRBD2 TRBV18 NA TGTGCCAGCTCACCACGGGGGACTAGCGATTTGACAGATACGCAGTATTTT CASSPRGTSDLTDTQYF
TRBJ2-1 TRBD2 TRBV20-1 few TGCAGTGCTAGAGATAGCGGGGGGGCCACCTACAATGAGCAGTTCTTC CSARDSGGATYNEQFF
TRBJ1-2 NA TRBV20-1 few TGCAGTGCTCCTCAGGGGAATGGCTACACCTTC CSAPQGNGYTF
TRBJ2-7 TRBD2 TRBV3-1 NA TGTGCCAGCAGCCAAGACTCAGCGGGAGGGGACAATGAGCAGTACTTC CASSQDSAGGDNEQYF
TRBJ2-1 NA TRBV12-3/TRBV12-4 NA TGTGCCAGCAGTTTCCGTTCCAATGAGCAGTTCTTC CASSFRSNEQFF
TRBJ2-2 TRBD2 TRBV11-2 NA TGTGCCAGCAGCCCGATTAGCGGGACGGCCAACACCGGGGAGCTGTTTTTT CASSPISGTANTGELFF
TRBJ1-4 NA TRBV4-2 many TGTGCCAGCAGCCCCCAGGGTTCAACTAATGAAAAACTGTTTTTT CASSPQGSTNEKLFF
TRBJ2-7 NA TRBV3-1 NA TGTGCCAGCAGCCAGGCAGGTTCTATCGAGCAGTACTTC CASSQAGSIEQYF
TRBJ2-4 NA TRBV4-3 NA TGCGCCAGCAGCCAAGAGGGAGCGGGCTACTCCTACAAGCAGTACTTC CASSQEGAGYSYKQYF
TRBJ2-3 NA TRBV5-1 NA TGCGCCAGCAGCCCAGGGGGGGGCGAAGATACGCAGTATTTT CASSPGGGEDTQYF
TRBJ2-5 TRBD2 TRBV7-9 NA TGTGCCAGCAGCCGCGAGCGGGGGGCCCCCAATGAGCAGTACTTC CASSRERGAPNEQYF
TRBJ2-1 TRBD2 TRBV9 many TGTGCCAGCAGCGGGACTAGCGGGAGAGATGAGCAGTTCTTC CASSGTSGRDEQFF
TRBJ1-5 TRBD1 TRBV20-1 NA TGCAGTGCCTCTCCCCTCCAGGGGGCGAGCAATCAGCCCCAGCATTTT CSASPLQGASNQPQHF
TRBJ1-5 TRBD1 TRBV20-1 NA TGCAGTGCTAGCCAGAGGCAGGGGGGCAATCAGCCCCAGCATTTT CSASQRQGGNQPQHF
TRBJ2-5 NA TRBV7-2 few TGTGCCAGCAGCTTAGAGCGCTCTATGGAGACCCAGTACTTC CASSLERSMETQYF
TRBJ2-5 NA TRBV14 NA TGTGCCAGCAGCCAAGGGGCGGCAGAGACCCAGTACTTC CASSQGAAETQYF
TRBJ2-7 TRBD2 TRBV12-3/TRBV12-4 NA TGTGCCAGCAGTCCGGGACTAGCGGGACTAAGGGGCAATGAGCAGTACTTC CASSPGLAGLRGNEQYF
TRBJ1-2 TRBD1 TRBV20-1 once TGCAGTGCTAGTATTCTCGGCGGACAGGTCGGTGGCTACACCTTC CSASILGGQVGGYTF
TRBJ2-7 NA TRBV20-1 NA TGCAGTGCTAGAGAGGCGGGACCGAAAGGCGAGCAGTACTTC CSAREAGPKGEQYF
TRBJ2-6 NA TRBV29-1 many TGCAGCGTTAAAGAGGGGAGGTCCTCTGGGGCCAACGTCCTGACTTTC CSVKEGRSSGANVLTF
TRBJ1-2 NA TRBV9 NA TGTGCCAGCAGCGTAGTAAGTGGGTCGGTCTATGGCTACACCTTC CASSVVSGSVYGYTF